Below are 23 T cell receptor beta chains sequenced from a single sample in a study of human T cells and chemical hapten exposure. Indicated time point: patch test 1, 2 weeks after DPC sensitization. Treatment indicated: therapeutic diphenylcyclopropenone sensitization with weekly scalp DPC. MiXCR, run by TCRdb on the RACE reads, gives a single entry per CDR3 protein. This sample yields roughly 160,000 distinct CDR3 sequences, of which roughly 15% are seen a single time; 1.7% belongs to the top ten. The specimen comprised whole blood, sampled in connection with sensitization to the hapten diphenylcyclopropenone (DPC). The receptors derive from a woman in her 30s with alopecia areata. Some clones in this sample may be carry-over from other donors' samples.

The V call is TRBV7-9, the J call TRBJ2-3; no firm D call. Per the germline V gene, CDR1 is SEHNR and CDR2 is FQNEAQ (reference sequence). The length of the CDR3 is 13 residues. The V and J ends lost 7 bases and 6 bases respectively, with 14 bases between them. The DNA for the CDR3 is TGTGCCAGCATACCACAAGTGGCCGATACGCAGTATTTT. Translating gives CASIPQVADTQYF.

The rearrangement links TRBV29-1 to TRBJ2-1; tentative D call: TRBD2 (6 bases). The germline V gene has CDR1 SQVTM and CDR2 ANQGSEA. The ends were cut back, 0 bases at V and 10 bases at J, with 16 bases in the middle. This CDR3 region has 14 residues. The CDR3 bases are TGCAGCGTTGAAGAAGGAGCTAGCGTCCCCGAGCAGTTCTTC. Its protein product is CSVEEGASVPEQFF.

The chain joins TRBV5-1 to TRBJ1-3; D might be TRBD1 (5 bases). The CDR3 has 16 residues. Germline loops: CDR1 SGHRS, CDR2 YFSETQ. The V gene lost 0 bases and the J gene lost 0 bases, with 10 bases spanning the gap. This chain's CDR3 is CASSLGQPHSGNTIYF. The CDR3 DNA sequence: TGCGCCAGCAGCTTGGGACAGCCTCACTCTGGAAACACCATATATTTT.

J is TRBJ2-3 and V is TRBV29-1; TRBD2 matches at 10 bases. The CDR3 runs to 15 residues. V trimming: 1 base; J trimming: 6 bases; junction bases outside the gene matches: 7. CDR1 is SQVTM and CDR2 is ANQGSEA in the germline V gene. The CDR3 loop reads CSVEVASGRGDTQYF. CDR3 nucleotides: TGCAGCGTTGAAGTGGCTAGCGGGAGAGGGGATACGCAGTATTTT.

This clonotype occurred many times. The V gene is TRBV7-9, the J gene TRBJ1-4; D not resolved. V lost 4 bases, J lost 3 bases, and 12 bases lay in between. CDR1 is SEHNR, CDR2 FQNEAQ, per germline (reference sequence). The CDR3 runs to 15 residues. The CDR3 nucleotides are TGTGCCAGCAGCTCATTTGATGAGTCTAATGAAAAACTGTTTTTT. Translating gives CASSSFDESNEKLFF.

A few counts support this clonotype. The CDR3 loop reads CASSGTSGNTGELFF. DNA for the CDR3: TGTGCCAGCAGTGGGACTAGCGGGAACACCGGGGAGCTGTTTTTT. This chain connects TRBV9 to TRBJ2-2, with 11 bases matching TRBD2. Looked up from germline, CDR1 is SGDLS and CDR2 is YYNGEE. This CDR3 is 15 amino acids long. V lost 5 bases to trimming and J lost 1 base; unmatched junction nucleotides: 1.

This chain uses TRBV21-1 with TRBJ2-7; TRBD1 is taken as the D call from the table, unchecked against the DNA. TRBV21-1 is shown as a pseudogene. The CDR3 spans 15 residues. Written as DNA, the CDR3 is TGTGCCAGCCCCGTGGTTGGCAGGGAAGCAAAGGTGCAGTACTTC. Protein product: CASPVVGREAKVQYF.

This clonotype was detected only a few times. The chain carries TRBV7-2 and TRBJ2-3, with D possibly matching TRBD2 (5 bases). The V and J ends lost 5 bases and 5 bases respectively, with 8 bases between them. This CDR3 is 12 amino acids long. CDR1 is SGHTA, CDR2 FQGNSA, per germline. Here the CDR3 DNA reads TGTGCCAGCAGCGGAACTAGAGATACGCAGTATTTT. Residues: CASSGTRDTQYF.

The chain combines TRBV28 with TRBJ2-7; D gene ambiguous. V was clipped by 6 bases and J by 0 bases, with 12 bases between them. Germline V gene sequence: CDR1 MDHEN, CDR2 SYDVKM. CDR3 length: 14 residues. CDR3 DNA sequence: TGTGCCAGCAGCCCCCAGGAGACCTCCTACGAGCAGTACTTC. Residues: CASSPQETSYEQYF.

The chain combines TRBV6-1 with TRBJ2-5; D ambiguous. Trimming shortened V by 0 bases and J by 0 bases, and 8 bases separated the two germline ends. CDR3 length: 15 amino acids. Germline V gene data show CDR1 as MNHNS and CDR2 as SASEGT. The CDR3 nucleotides read TGTGCCAGCAGTGAAGCGGGCCTGTACCAAGAGACCCAGTACTTC. Translated: CASSEAGLYQETQYF.

The J gene is TRBJ1-6, the V gene TRBV4-3; TRBD1 is a possible D gene (5 bases). The CDR3 consists of 15 residues. The germline V gene has CDR1 LGHNA and CDR2 YSLEER. Trimming took off 0 bases at V and 6 bases at J, with 9 bases between the two ends. CDR3 in amino acids: CASSQDTGGNSPLHF. The CDR3 DNA is TGCGCCAGCAGCCAAGATACCGGGGGTAATTCACCCCTCCACTTT.

The J gene is TRBJ1-5, the V gene TRBV6-2 or TRBV6-3; 9 bases are a match to TRBD1. The germline V gene has CDR1 MNHEY and CDR2 SVGEGT. CDR3 length equals 20 residues. The J segment lost 3 bases and the V segment lost 5 bases, leaving 20 bases of the junction unmatched. The CDR3 reads CASSPERTGETFWANQPQHF. The CDR3 nucleotides read TGTGCCAGCAGTCCCGAGCGGACAGGGGAAACGTTTTGGGCCAATCAGCCCCAGCATTTT.

The chain joins TRBV6-6 to TRBJ2-7; possibly TRBD2 for D (5 bases). The germline CDR1 and CDR2 sequences are MNHNY and SVGAGI (reference sequence). V was trimmed by 2 bases and J by 8 bases, leaving 19 bases between them. This CDR3 has 15 residues. CDR3 sequence reads: CASSYVTEFPGKQYF. The CDR3 coding sequence is TGTGCCAGCAGTTACGTAACGGAGTTCCCGGGAAAGCAGTACTTC.

In this sample, this clonotype turned up many times. This rearrangement joins TRBV4-3 to TRBJ1-6; maybe TRBD1 (5 bases). This CDR3 has 17 residues. V lost 3 bases, J lost 6 bases, and 18 bases lay in between. Germline CDR1 reads LGHNA; CDR2 reads YSLEER. CDR3 nucleotide sequence: TGCGCCAGCAGCCACGGGGGAACTGGGGGACTTAATTCACCCCTCCACTTT. This gives the protein CASSHGGTGGLNSPLHF.

This clonotype was detected only a few times. DNA for the CDR3: TGTGCCAGCAGTTTATCGGCAGGTTGGTACAATGAGCAGTTCTTC. It encodes CASSLSAGWYNEQFF. The chain links TRBV28 to TRBJ2-1; D is unclear. Germline assignment: CDR1 MDHEN and CDR2 SYDVKM. The CDR3 has 15 residues. V was shortened by 1 base and J by 4 bases, with 11 bases between the two germline ends.

The chain is built from TRBV7-2 and TRBJ2-7; 9 bases fit TRBD1. The CDR3 has 16 amino acids. V shed 4 bases, J shed 2 bases, and the junction held 9 bases outside the gene matches. CDR1 and CDR2 from the germline V gene are SGHTA and FQGNSA. CDR3 loop: CASSSPPGQGPYEQYF. Written as DNA, the CDR3 is TGTGCCAGCAGCTCCCCCCCGGGACAGGGCCCCTACGAGCAGTACTTC.

The J gene is TRBJ2-7, the V gene TRBV28; D might be TRBD2 (6 bases). V lost 1 base, J lost 7 bases, and 14 bases lay in between. This CDR3 region has 14 residues. Germline CDR1 MDHEN, CDR2 SYDVKM. DNA of the CDR3: TGTGCCAGCAGTTTATATGTCGGGGGATCAGAGCAGTACTTC. Protein sequence: CASSLYVGGSEQYF.

This clonotype was seen just once. The CDR3 region has the DNA TGTGCCAGCAGTTTAGGGCAGCTCACCGGGGAGCTGTTTTTT. Its translation: CASSLGQLTGELFF. The rearrangement links TRBV28 to TRBJ2-2, with D unresolved. CDR1 and CDR2 (germline): MDHEN, SYDVKM. This CDR3 spans 14 amino acids. Trimming removed 2 bases at V and 4 bases at J, with 8 bases between.

This clonotype was seen repeatedly, ten times or more. The V and J genes are TRBV6-2 or TRBV6-3 and TRBJ1-1; D may be TRBD1 (6 bases). Germline values: CDR1 MNHEY, CDR2 SVGEGT. Trimming removed 6 bases at V and 4 bases at J, with 18 bases between. CDR3 length: 15 residues. CDR3 in DNA: TGTGCCAGCAGGCGTCCAACAGGGTATCTCACTGAAGCTTTCTTT. This translates into CASRRPTGYLTEAFF.

This clonotype was detected a few times. One junction end does not reproduce the germline sequence, and a read error may be involved. V is TRBV4-1 and J is TRBJ1-5; 8 bases are a match to TRBD1. CDR1 is MGHRA and CDR2 is YSYEKL in the germline V gene. The CDR3 has 15 residues. In nucleotides, the CDR3 is TGCGCCAGCAGCCCCTCAGGACAGGGCAACCAGCCCCAGCATTTT. It yields the protein CASSPSGQGNQPQHF.

The rearrangement uses TRBV4-2 and TRBJ2-5, with a tentative D call TRBD2 (5 bases). V was clipped by 1 base and J by 1 base, with 19 bases between them. CDR3 size: 18 residues. The germline V gene encodes CDR1 LGHNA and CDR2 YNFKEQ. The CDR3 region has the DNA TGTGCCAGCAGCCAAGCCCTTGGAGGAGATTTAGGCCAAGAGACCCAGTACTTC. Its translation: CASSQALGGDLGQETQYF.

The chain joins TRBV30 to TRBJ1-1; D remains ambiguous. The germline gives CDR1 GTSNPN, CDR2 SVGIG (reference sequence). This CDR3 contains 13 residues. V dropped 0 bases and J dropped 0 bases, with 5 bases sitting between them. Here the CDR3 DNA reads TGTGCCTGGAGTGTACTTCTGAACACTGAAGCTTTCTTT. It yields the protein CAWSVLLNTEAFF.

This clonotype appeared many times. This chain joins TRBV7-9 and TRBJ2-2; possibly TRBD1 for D (6 bases). CDR3 length: 14 amino acids. Looked up from germline, CDR1 is SEHNR and CDR2 is FQNEAQ (reference sequence). Trimming removed 6 bases at V and 3 bases at J, with 11 bases between. Written as DNA, the CDR3 is TGTGCCAGCAGACCCAGGACAGACACCGGGGAGCTGTTTTTT. It specifies CASRPRTDTGELFF.